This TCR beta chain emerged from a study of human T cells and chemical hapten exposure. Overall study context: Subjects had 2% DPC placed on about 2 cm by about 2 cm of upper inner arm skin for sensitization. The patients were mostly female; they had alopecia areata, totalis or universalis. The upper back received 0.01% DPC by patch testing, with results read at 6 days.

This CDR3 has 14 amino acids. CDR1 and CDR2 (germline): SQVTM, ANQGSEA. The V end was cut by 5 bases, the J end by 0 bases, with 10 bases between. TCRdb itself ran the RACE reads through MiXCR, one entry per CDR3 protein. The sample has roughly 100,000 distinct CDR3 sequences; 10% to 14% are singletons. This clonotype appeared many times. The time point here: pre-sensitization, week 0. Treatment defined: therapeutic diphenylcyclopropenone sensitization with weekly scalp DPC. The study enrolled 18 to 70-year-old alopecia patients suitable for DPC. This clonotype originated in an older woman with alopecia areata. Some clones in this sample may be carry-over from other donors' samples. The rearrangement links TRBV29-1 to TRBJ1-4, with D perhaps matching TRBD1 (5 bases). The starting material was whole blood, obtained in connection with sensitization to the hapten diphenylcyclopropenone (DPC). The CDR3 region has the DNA TGCAGCGTTTCCGCGACAGCAACTAATGAAAAACTGTTTTTT. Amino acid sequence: CSVSATATNEKLFF.